Here is one T cell receptor beta chain with its context. The sample comes from a study of blood T cell repertoires in COVID-19. In the source study's methods: Nucleated cell counts were estimated from reference gene primer amplification. The method was immunoSEQ multiplex PCR; TCRdb's version includes in-frame clones alone and lacks a portion of them. D and trimming come from the DNA, and the V and J calls and clone size come from that table. The sample lists about 170,000 clones, under 90% seen once, with about 10% in the top ten. The CDR3 is made up of 16 amino acids. Germline V gene sequence: CDR1 SGDLS, CDR2 YYNGEE. Trimming shortened V by 0 bases and J by 3 bases, and 12 bases separated the two germline ends.

The chain is built from TRBV9 and TRBJ1-4; possible D gene TRBD1, 5 bases. Material: peripheral blood. The origin of this receptor is a woman of 80 years or more with active or convalescent COVID-19. The CDR3 loop reads CASSVAPRQPNEKLFF. The CDR3 DNA is TGTGCCAGCAGCGTAGCTCCGAGACAGCCTAATGAAAAACTGTTTTTT.